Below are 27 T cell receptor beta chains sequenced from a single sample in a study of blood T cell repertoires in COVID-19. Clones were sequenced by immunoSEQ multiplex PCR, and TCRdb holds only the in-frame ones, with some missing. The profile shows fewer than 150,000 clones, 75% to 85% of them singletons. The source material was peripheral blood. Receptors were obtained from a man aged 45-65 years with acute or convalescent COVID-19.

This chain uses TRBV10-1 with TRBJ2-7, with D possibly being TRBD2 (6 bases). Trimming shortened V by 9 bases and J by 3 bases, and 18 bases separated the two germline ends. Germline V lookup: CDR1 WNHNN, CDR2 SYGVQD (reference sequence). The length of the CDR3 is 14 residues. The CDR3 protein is CARSKPGTLYEQYF. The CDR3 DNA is TGCGCCAGATCTAAGCCCGGGACTCTCTACGAGCAGTACTTC.

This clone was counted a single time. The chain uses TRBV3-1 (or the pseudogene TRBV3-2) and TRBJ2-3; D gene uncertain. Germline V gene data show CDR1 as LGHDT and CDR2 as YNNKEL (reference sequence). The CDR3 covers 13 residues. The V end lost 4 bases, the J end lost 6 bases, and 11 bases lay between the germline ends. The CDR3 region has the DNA TGTGCCAGCAGCCCTAGTTTGTTTGATACGCAGTATTTT. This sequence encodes CASSPSLFDTQYF.

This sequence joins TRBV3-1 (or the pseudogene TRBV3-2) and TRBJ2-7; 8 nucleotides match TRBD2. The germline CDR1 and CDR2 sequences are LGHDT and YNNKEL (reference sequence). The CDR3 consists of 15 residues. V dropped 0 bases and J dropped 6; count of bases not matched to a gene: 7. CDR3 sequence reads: CASSQDPAGVLEQYF. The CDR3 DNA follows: TGTGCCAGCAGCCAAGATCCAGCGGGAGTTCTCGAGCAGTACTTC.

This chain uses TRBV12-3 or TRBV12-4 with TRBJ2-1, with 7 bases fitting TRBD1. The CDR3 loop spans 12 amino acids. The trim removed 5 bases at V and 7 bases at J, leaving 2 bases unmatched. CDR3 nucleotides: TGTGCCAGCAGTACAGGGGATAATGAGCAGTTCTTC. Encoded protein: CASSTGDNEQFF.

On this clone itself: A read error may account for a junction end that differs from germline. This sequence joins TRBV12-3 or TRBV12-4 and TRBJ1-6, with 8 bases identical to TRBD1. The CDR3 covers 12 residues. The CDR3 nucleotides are TGTGCCACCGGACAGGGTAATTCGCCCCTCCACTTT. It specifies CATGQGNSPLHF.

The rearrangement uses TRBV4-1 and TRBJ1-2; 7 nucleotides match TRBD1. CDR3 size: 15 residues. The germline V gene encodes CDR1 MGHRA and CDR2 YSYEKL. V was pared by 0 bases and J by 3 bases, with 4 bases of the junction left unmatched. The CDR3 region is CASSQEHRGHYGYTF. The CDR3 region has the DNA TGCGCCAGCAGCCAAGAACACAGGGGACACTATGGCTACACCTTC.

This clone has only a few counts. The CDR3 DNA sequence: TGTGCCAGCACAGGGTCGGGAGACACCATATATTTT. Translating it yields CASTGSGDTIYF. The chain carries TRBV12-3 or TRBV12-4 and TRBJ1-3; tentative D call: TRBD1 (5 bases). The CDR3 runs 12 residues. V was pared by 7 bases and J by 8 bases, with 12 bases between.

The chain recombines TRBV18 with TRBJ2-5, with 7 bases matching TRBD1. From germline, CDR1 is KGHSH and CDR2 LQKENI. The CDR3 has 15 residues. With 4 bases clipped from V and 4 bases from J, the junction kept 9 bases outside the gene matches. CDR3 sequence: CASSRDSGVRETQYF. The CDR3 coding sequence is TGTGCCAGCTCACGGGACAGCGGTGTAAGAGAGACCCAGTACTTC.

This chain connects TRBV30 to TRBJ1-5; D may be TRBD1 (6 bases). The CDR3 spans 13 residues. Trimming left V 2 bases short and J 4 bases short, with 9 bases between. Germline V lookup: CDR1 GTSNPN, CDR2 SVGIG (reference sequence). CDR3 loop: CAWSTGLNQPQHF. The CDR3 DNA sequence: TGTGCCTGGAGTACAGGGTTGAATCAGCCCCAGCATTTT. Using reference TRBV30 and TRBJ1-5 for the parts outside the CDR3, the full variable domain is SQTIHQWPATLVQPVGSPLSLECTVEGTSNPNLYWYRQAAGRGLQLLFYSVGIGQISSEVPQNLSASRPQDRQFILSSKKLLLSDSGFYLCAWSTGLNQPQHFGDGTRLSIL.

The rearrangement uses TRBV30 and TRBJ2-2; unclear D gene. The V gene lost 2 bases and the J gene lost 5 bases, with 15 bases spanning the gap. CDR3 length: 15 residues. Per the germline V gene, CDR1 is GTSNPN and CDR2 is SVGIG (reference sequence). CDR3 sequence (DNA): TGTGCCTGGAGTTCCCTTCGACATTGGACCGGGGAGCTGTTTTTT. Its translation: CAWSSLRHWTGELFF.

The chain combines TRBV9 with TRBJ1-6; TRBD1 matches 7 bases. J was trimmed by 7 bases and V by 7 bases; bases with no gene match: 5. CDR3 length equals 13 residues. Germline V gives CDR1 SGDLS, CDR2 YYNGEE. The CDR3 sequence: CASGDSENSPLHF. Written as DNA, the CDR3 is TGTGCCAGCGGGGACAGCGAGAATTCACCCCTCCACTTT. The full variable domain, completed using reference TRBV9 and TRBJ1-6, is DSGVTQTPKHLITATGQRVTLRCSPRSGDLSVYWYQQSLDQGLQFLIQYYNGEERAKGNILERFSAQQFPDLHSELNLSSLELGDSALYFCASGDSENSPLHFGNGTRLTVT.

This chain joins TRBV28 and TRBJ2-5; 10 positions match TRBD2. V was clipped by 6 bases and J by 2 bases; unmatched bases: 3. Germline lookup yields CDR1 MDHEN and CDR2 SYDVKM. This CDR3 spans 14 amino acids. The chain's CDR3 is CASSKAGGQETQYF. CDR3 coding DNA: TGTGCCAGCAGCAAAGCGGGAGGGCAAGAGACCCAGTACTTC.

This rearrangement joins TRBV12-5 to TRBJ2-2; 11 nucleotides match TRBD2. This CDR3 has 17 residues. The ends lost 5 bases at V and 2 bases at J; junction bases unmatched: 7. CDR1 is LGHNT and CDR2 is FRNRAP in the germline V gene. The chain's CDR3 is CASGLLTSGTNTGELFF. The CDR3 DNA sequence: TGTGCTAGTGGTCTACTGACTAGCGGGACTAACACCGGGGAGCTGTTTTTT.

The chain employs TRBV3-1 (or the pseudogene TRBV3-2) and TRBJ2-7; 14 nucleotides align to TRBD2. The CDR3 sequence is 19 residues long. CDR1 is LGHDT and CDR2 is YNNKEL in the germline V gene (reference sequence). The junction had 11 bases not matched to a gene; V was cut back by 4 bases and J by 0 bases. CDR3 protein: CASSPKGTSGRGYSYEQYF. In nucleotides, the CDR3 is TGTGCCAGCAGCCCTAAAGGGACTAGCGGGAGAGGATACTCCTACGAGCAGTACTTC.

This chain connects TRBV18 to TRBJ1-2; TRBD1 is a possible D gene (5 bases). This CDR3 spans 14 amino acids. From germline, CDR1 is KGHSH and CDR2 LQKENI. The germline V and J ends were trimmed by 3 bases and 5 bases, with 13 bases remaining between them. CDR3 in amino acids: CASSPDTAKYGYTF. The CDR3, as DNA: TGTGCCAGCTCACCGGACACGGCCAAGTATGGCTACACCTTC. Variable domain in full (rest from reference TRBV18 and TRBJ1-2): NAGVMQNPRHLVRRRGQEARLRCSPMKGHSHVYWYRQLPEEGLKFMVYLQKENIIDESGMPKERFSAEFPKEGPSILRIQQVVRGDSAAYFCASSPDTAKYGYTFGSGTRLTVV.

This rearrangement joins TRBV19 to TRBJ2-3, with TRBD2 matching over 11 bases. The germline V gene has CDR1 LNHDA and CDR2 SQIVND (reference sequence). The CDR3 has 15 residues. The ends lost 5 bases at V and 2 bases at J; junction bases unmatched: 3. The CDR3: CASSRLAGNTDTQYF. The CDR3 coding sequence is TGTGCCAGTAGTCGACTAGCGGGGAACACAGATACGCAGTATTTT.

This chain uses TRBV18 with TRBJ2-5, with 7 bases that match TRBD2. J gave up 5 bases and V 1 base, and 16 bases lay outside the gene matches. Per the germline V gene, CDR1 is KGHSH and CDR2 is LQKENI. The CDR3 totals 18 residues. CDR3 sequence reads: CASSPRSGRAWLFETQYF. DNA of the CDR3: TGTGCCAGCTCACCACGTAGTGGGAGGGCCTGGTTATTCGAGACCCAGTACTTC.

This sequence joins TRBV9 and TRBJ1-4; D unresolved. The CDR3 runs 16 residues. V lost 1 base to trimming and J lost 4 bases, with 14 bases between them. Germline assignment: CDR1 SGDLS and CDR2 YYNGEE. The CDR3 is CASSVKPGLNNEKLFF. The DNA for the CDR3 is TGTGCCAGCAGCGTAAAGCCGGGGTTAAATAATGAAAAACTGTTTTTT.

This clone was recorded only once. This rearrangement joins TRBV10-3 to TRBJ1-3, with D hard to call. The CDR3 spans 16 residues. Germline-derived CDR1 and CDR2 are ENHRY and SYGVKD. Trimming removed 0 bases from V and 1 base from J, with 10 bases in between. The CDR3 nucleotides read TGTGCCATCAGTGAGTCCGGGAGGCAGTCTGGAAACACCATATATTTT. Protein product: CAISESGRQSGNTIYF.

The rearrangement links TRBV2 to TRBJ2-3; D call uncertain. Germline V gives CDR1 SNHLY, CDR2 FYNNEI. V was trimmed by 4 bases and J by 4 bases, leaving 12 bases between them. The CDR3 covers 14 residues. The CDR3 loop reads CASSVMRSADTQYF. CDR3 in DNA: TGTGCCAGCAGTGTAATGAGGTCGGCAGATACGCAGTATTTT.

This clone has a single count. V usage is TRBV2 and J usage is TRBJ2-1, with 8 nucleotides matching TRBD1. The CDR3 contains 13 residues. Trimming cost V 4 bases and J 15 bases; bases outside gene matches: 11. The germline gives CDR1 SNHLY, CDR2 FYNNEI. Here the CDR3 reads CASSVSGQGPWFF. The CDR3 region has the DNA TGTGCCAGCAGTGTTTCCGGACAGGGACCCTGGTTCTTC. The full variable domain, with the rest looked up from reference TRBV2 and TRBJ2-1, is EPEVTQTPSHQVTQMGQEVILRCVPISNHLYFYWYRQILGQKVEFLVSFYNNEISEKSEIFDDQFSVERPDGSNFTLKIRSTKLEDSAMYFCASSVSGQGPWFFGPGTRLTVL.

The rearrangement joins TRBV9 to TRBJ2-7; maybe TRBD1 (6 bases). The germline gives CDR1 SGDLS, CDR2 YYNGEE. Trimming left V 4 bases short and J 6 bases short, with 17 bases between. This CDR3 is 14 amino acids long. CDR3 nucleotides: TGTGCCAGCAGCTCCGGGACACCGAATTCCGAGCAGTACTTC. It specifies CASSSGTPNSEQYF.

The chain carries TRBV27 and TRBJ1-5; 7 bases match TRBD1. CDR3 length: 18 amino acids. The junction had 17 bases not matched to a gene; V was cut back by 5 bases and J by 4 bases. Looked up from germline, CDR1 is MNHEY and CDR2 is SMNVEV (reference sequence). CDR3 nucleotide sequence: TGTGCCAGCAGTCCTAATATTCCCTCCGGGACAGTTAATCAGCCCCAGCATTTT. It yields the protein CASSPNIPSGTVNQPQHF.

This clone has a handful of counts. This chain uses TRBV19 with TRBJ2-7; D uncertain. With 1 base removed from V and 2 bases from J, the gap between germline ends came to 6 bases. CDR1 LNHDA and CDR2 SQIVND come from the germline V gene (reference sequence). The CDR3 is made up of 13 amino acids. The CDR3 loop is CASSIGGTYEQYF. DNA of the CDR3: TGTGCCAGTAGTATAGGAGGCACCTACGAGCAGTACTTC.

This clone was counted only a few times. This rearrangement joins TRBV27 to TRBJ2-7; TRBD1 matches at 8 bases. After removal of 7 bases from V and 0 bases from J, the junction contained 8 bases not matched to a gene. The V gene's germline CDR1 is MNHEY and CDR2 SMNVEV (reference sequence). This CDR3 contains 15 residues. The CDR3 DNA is TGTGCCAGCAAAGCCGGGACAGGAAGCTCCTACGAGCAGTACTTC. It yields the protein CASKAGTGSSYEQYF.

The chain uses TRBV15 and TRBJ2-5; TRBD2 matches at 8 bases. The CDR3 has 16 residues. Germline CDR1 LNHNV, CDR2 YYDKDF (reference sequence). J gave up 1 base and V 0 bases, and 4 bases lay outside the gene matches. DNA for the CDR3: TGTGCCACCAGCAGAGATATGGGACTAGTCCAAGAGACCCAGTACTTC. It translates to CATSRDMGLVQETQYF. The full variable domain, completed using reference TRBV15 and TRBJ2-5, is DAMVIQNPRYQVTQFGKPVTLSCSQTLNHNVMYWYQQKSSQAPKLLFHYYDKDFNNEADTPDNFQSRRPNTSFCFLDIRSPGLGDTAMYLCATSRDMGLVQETQYFGPGTRLLVL.

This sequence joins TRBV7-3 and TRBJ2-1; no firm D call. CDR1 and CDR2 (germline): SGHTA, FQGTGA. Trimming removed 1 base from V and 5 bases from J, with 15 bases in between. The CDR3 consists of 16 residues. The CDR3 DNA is TGTGCCAGCAGCTTAAGGGCGAAGGTAGTGGACAATGAGCAGTTCTTC. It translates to CASSLRAKVVDNEQFF.